The 5 T cell receptor beta chains below all came from one sample that was sequenced in a study of prognosis after radiotherapy for stage I lung cancer (dated by TCRdb to the early 2020s). The sample was run on an Illumina HiSeq 3000. Two rounds of multiplex PCR were used to amplify the TCR beta CDR3 region from genomic DNA. The first PCR round used primers specific to each TRBV and TRBJ gene, and the primer sequences were filed in Chinese patent CN105087789A. TCRdb took the public reads, trimmed them with fastp at Q25, ran MiXCR for clone calling and kept in-frame beta chains. Under each unique CDR3 protein, matching rows form one entry showing the most common genes and DNA. This sample lists some 38,000 distinct CDR3 sequences; roughly a quarter were detected once. The ten largest clones add up to about 25% of the sample. The material was PBMCs, obtained before or after stereotactic body radiation therapy (not recorded which). These receptors were obtained from a donor aged 50 or older with non-small cell lung cancer.

Note on this clonotype: It may be a read error: a sequence one base away is much more abundant. V is TRBV5-5 and J is TRBJ2-7, with D perhaps matching TRBD1 (5 bases). CDR3 length equals 15 residues. CDR1 is SGHKS and CDR2 is YYEKEE in the germline V gene (reference sequence). Trimming cost V 4 bases and J 5 bases, with 19 bases left between them. The CDR3 region has the DNA TGTGCCAGCAGCCGGCAATGGGGCAGCCGAGACGAGCAGTACTTC. Amino acids: CASSRQWGSRDEQYF. The full variable domain, rest sourced from reference TRBV5-5 and TRBJ2-7, is DAGVTQSPTHLIKTRGQQVTLRCSPISGHKSVSWYQQVLGQGPQFIFQYYEKEERGRGNFPDRFSARQFPNYSSELNVNALLLGDSALYLCASSRQWGSRDEQYFGPGTRLTVT.

This clonotype was seen ten or more times. J is TRBJ2-3 and V is TRBV25-1; the D gene is possibly TRBD2 (6 bases). Germline V gene sequence: CDR1 MGHDK, CDR2 SYGVNS. The CDR3 has 15 residues. V was cut by 5 bases and J by 2 bases, with 14 bases left in between. The CDR3 protein is CASSKGGVVTDTQYF. The CDR3 DNA reads TGTGCCAGCAGTAAAGGCGGGGTAGTCACAGATACGCAGTATTTT.

This clonotype was detected ten times or more. This chain links TRBV11-2 with TRBJ1-6; D unresolved. V shed 2 bases and J shed 0 bases, with 14 bases lying between them. Germline CDR1 SGHAT, CDR2 FQNNGV. CDR3 length: 18 amino acids. CDR3 sequence: CASSLPRQQSSYNSPLHF. The CDR3 coding sequence is TGTGCCAGCAGCTTACCTAGACAACAAAGCTCCTATAATTCACCCCTCCACTTT.

This chain uses TRBV4-2 with TRBJ2-7, with D maybe TRBD2 (5 bases). Germline CDR1 is LGHNA and CDR2 is YNFKEQ. The CDR3 is 16 residues long. The V end was cut by 1 base, the J end by 3 bases, with 16 bases between. This CDR3 is CASSQASFRGSYEQYF. The CDR3 coding sequence is TGTGCCAGCAGCCAAGCATCATTTCGGGGAAGCTACGAGCAGTACTTC.

In this sample, this clonotype turned up many times. V usage is TRBV6-1 and J usage is TRBJ1-4, with D possibly matching TRBD1 (5 bases). From germline, CDR1 is MNHNS and CDR2 SASEGT. V lost 6 bases to trimming and J lost 0 bases, with 8 bases between them. The CDR3 has 14 residues. The CDR3 loop reads CASRLTATNEKLFF. The CDR3 coding sequence is TGTGCCAGCAGACTGACAGCAACTAATGAAAAACTGTTTTTT.